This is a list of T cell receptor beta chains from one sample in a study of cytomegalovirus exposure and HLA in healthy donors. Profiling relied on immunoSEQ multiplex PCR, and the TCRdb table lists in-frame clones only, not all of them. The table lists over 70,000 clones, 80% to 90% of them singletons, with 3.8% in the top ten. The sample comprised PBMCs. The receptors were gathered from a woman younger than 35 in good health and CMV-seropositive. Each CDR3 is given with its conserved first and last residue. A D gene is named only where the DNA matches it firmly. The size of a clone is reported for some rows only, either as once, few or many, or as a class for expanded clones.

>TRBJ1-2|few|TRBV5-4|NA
TGTGCCAGCAGCGTCAATGCGGGATATGGCTACACCTTC
CASSVNAGYGYTF
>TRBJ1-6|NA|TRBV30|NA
TGTGCCTGGGACAGGCGGAACGGAGATTCACCCCTCCACTTT
CAWDRRNGDSPLHF
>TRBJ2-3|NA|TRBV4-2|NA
TGTGCCAGCAGCCAAGATCTGAGCGCGCGGAAGATTAGCACAGATACGCAGTATTTT
CASSQDLSARKISTDTQYF
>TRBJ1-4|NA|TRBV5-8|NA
TGTGCCAGCAGCTTGCCCTCCATCTGGGAGGCTAATGAAAAACTGTTTTTT
CASSLPSIWEANEKLFF
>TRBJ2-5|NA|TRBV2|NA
TGTGCCAGCACAATTACTAGTCACCAAGAGACCCAGTACTTC
CASTITSHQETQYF
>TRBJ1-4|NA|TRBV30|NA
TGTGCCTGGAGTGTAGTCCGGTCCAGCCAGGGGATGGAAAAACTGTTTTTT
CAWSVVRSSQGMEKLFF
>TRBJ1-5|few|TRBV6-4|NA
TGTGCCAGCAGTGACGGGGCAGGGAATCAGCCCCAGCATTTT
CASSDGAGNQPQHF
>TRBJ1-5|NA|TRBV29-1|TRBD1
TGCAGCGTTCGACAGGGGGATCAGCCCCAGCATTTT
CSVRQGDQPQHF
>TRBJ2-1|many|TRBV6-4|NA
TGTGCCAGCAGTGACGGAGAAGCCAATGAGCAGTTCTTC
CASSDGEANEQFF
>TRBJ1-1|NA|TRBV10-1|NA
TGCGCCAGCAGTGAGCGGGGAAAAGGCGAAGCTTTCTTT
CASSERGKGEAFF
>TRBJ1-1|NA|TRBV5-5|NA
TGTGCCAGCACCCCCTGGTCAGATATGAACACTGAAGCTTTCTTT
CASTPWSDMNTEAFF
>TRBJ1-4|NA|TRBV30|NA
TGTGCCTGGAGCCGGGCTAATGAAAAACTGTTTTTT
CAWSRANEKLFF
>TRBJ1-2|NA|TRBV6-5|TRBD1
TGTGCCAGCAGTACCCCGGGCAGGGGGCTCTATGGCTACACCTTC
CASSTPGRGLYGYTF
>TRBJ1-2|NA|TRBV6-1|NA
TGTGCCAGCAGTGTAGAGGTGAACTATGGCTACACCTTC
CASSVEVNYGYTF
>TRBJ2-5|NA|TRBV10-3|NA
TGTGCCATCAGTGAAGGAGGTATACGTGAGACCCAGTACTTC
CAISEGGIRETQYF
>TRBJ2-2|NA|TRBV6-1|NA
TGTGCCAGCAGACGGGTCGCGAACACCGGGGAGCTGTTTTTT
CASRRVANTGELFF
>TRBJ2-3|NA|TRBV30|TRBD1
TGTGCCTGGGGGGCCGGGACAGGGGGCGGTGATACGCAGTATTTT
CAWGAGTGGGDTQYF
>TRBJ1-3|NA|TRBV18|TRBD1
TGTGCCAGCTCACCTCTTGACAGGGGGGTATCTGGAAACACCATATATTTT
CASSPLDRGVSGNTIYF
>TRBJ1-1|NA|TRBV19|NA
TGTGCCAGTAGCCTCCCGGGCGGGTACACTGAAGCTTTCTTT
CASSLPGGYTEAFF
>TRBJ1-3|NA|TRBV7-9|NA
TGTGCCAGCAGCTTAGGCGGACTGGGGTTGACAAGGAACACCATATATTTT
CASSLGGLGLTRNTIYF
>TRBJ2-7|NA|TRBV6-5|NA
TGTGCCAGCAGCAAGACAGGCCGTACCTACGAGCAGTACTTC
CASSKTGRTYEQYF
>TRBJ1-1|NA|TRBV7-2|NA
TGTGCCAGCTCCTTAATGTTCCCAGTGAACACTGAAGCTTTCTTT
CASSLMFPVNTEAFF
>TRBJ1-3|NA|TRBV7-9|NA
TGTGCCAGCAGCTCTATACAGGGCTCTGGAAACACCATATATTTT
CASSSIQGSGNTIYF
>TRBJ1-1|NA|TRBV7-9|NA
TGTGCCAGCAGGCCAGAGGAGAGAAACACTGAAGCTTTCTTT
CASRPEERNTEAFF
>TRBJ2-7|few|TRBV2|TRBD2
TGTGCCAGCAGTGTATTGGGAAACGGGGGGTACGAGCAGTACTTC
CASSVLGNGGYEQYF
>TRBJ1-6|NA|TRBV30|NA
TGTGCCTGGAGCATCGGGAGCCGGCCACCCCTCCACTTT
CAWSIGSRPPLHF
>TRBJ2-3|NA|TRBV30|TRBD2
TGTGCCTGGAGTGTGGAGGGGACTAGCGGCCCAGATACGCAGTATTTT
CAWSVEGTSGPDTQYF
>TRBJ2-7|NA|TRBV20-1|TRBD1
TGCAGTGCTGACCGACAGGGGACGCAGTACTTC
CSADRQGTQYF
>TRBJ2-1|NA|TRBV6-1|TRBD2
TGTGCCAGCAGTGATGCGGGAGGGCCAAACAATGAGCAGTTCTTC
CASSDAGGPNNEQFF
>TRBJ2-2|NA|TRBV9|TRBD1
TGTGCCAGCAGCGGGAGACAGGGATCCCCGAACACCGGGGAGCTGTTTTTT
CASSGRQGSPNTGELFF
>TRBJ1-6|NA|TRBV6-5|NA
TGTGCCAGCAGTTACTCATGGGAGATTAATTCACCCCTCCACTTT
CASSYSWEINSPLHF
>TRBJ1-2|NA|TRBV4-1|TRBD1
TGCGCCAGCAGCCAAGAATTGGACAGGTATGGCTACACCTTC
CASSQELDRYGYTF
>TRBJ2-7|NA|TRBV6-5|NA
TGTGCCAGCAGTTACCAGGGACACTACTACGAGCAGTACTTC
CASSYQGHYYEQYF
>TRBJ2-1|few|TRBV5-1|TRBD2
TGCGCCAGCAGCTCGGCGGGGGGCTACAATGAGCAGTTCTTC
CASSSAGGYNEQFF
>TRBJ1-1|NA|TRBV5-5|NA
TGTGCCAGCATTCAGGAGGGGAACACTGAAGCTTTCTTT
CASIQEGNTEAFF
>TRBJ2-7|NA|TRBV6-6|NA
TGTGCCAGCAGTTACTCAGGAGGCCCCTACGAGCAGTACTTC
CASSYSGGPYEQYF
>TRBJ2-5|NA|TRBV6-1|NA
TGTGCCAGCAGTGAAGTTTCGGACTGGGAGACCCAGTACTTC
CASSEVSDWETQYF
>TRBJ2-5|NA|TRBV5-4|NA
TGTGCCAGCAGCTTGTTGCCGGACCAAGAGACCCAGTACTTC
CASSLLPDQETQYF
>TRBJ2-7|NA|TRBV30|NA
TGTGCCTGGACCCTCGGCTACGAGCAGTACTTC
CAWTLGYEQYF
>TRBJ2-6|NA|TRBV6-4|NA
TGTGCCAGCAGTGACTGGGCATCTGGGGCCAACGTCCTGACTTTC
CASSDWASGANVLTF
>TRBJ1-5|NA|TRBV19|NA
TGTGCCAGTAGTATAGTTCGAGGGTCCCCCACAATTCAGCCCCAGCATTTT
CASSIVRGSPTIQPQHF